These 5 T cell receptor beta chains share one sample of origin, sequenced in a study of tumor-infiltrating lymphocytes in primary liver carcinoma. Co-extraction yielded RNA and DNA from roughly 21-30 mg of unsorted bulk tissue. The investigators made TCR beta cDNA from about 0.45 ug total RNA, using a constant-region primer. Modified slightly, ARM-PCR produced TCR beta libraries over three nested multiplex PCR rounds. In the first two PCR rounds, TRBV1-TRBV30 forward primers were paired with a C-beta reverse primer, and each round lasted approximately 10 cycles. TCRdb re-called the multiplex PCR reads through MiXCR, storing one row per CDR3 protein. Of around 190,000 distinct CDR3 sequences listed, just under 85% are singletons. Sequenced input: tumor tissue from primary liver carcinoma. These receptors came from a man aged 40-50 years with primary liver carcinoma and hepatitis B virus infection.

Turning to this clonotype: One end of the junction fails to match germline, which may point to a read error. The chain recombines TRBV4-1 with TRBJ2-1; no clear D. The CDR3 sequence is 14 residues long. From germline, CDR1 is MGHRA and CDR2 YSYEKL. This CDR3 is CGSSQVEGWNEQFF. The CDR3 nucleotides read TGTGGCAGCAGCCAAGTTGAAGGGTGGAATGAGCAGTTCTTC.

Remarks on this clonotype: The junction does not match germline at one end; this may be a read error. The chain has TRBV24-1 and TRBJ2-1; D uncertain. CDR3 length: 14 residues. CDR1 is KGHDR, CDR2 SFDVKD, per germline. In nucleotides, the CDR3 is TGTGTCACCAGTGATCCATGGTGGGTCAATGAGCAGTTCTTC. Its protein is CVTSDPWWVNEQFF.

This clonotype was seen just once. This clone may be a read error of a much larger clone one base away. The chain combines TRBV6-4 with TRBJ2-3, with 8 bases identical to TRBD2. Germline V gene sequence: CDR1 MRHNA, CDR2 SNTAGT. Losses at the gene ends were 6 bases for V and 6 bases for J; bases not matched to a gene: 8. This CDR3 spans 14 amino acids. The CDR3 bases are TGTGCCAGCAGCGCGGCGGGGGGTAGCGATACGCAGTATTTT. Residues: CASSAAGGSDTQYF.

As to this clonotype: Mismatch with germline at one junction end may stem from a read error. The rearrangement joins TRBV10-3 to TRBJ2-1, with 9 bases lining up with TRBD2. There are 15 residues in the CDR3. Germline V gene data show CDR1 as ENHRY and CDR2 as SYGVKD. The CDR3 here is CAIRASGISYNERLF. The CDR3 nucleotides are TGTGCCATCAGGGCTAGCGGGATCTCCTACAATGAGCGGCTCTTC.

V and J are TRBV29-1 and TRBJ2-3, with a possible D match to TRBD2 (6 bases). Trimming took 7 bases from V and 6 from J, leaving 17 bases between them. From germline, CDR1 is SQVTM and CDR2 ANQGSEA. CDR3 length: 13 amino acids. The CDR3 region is CSGTLACGDTQYF. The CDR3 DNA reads TGCAGCGGTACTCTAGCGTGTGGGGATACGCAGTATTTT.